A selection of T cell receptor beta chains follows, all from one sample in a study of blood T cell repertoires in COVID-19. TCRdb keeps only in-frame clones here, not all; method: immunoSEQ multiplex PCR. Of approximately 140,000 clones in the sample, about four fifths were seen once. The sequenced material came from peripheral blood. Source of these receptors: a human donor with acute or convalescent COVID-19. The donor label of this sample is uncertain. CDR3s include the opening cysteine and the closing phenylalanine or tryptophan. D genes are given only for firm matches. A row's size may be missing; if present it is once, few, many or a size class.

clone_size d_call j_call v_call cdr3_length cdr3_nt cdr3_aa
once TRBD1 TRBJ1-1 TRBV5-1 14 TGCGCCAGCACCGGACAGGGGTGGAACACTGAAGCTTTCTTT CASTGQGWNTEAFF
once TRBD2 TRBJ2-1 TRBV19 16 TGTGCCAGTATATCGGGACTAGCGGGGGGCAGGAATGAGCAGTTCTTC CASISGLAGGRNEQFF
. TRBD2 TRBJ2-1 TRBV4-1 15 TGCGCCAGCAGTCCGACTAGCGGGGGGTGGAATGAGCAGTTCTTC CASSPTSGGWNEQFF
. TRBD1 TRBJ1-1 TRBV5-1 15 TGCGCCAGCAGCTTACAGGGGGCGGTGAACACTGAAGCTTTCTTT CASSLQGAVNTEAFF
once . TRBJ1-2 TRBV2 14 TGTGCCAGCAGGAGGGAGCGGGGGGACTATGGCTACACCTTC CASRRERGDYGYTF
. . TRBJ1-2 TRBV5-1 13 TGCGCCAGCAGCGCCCACACTAACTATGGCTACACCTTC CASSAHTNYGYTF
. TRBD1 TRBJ1-6 TRBV4-1 16 TGCGCCAGCAGCCAAGAGGGACAGGGGCGCAATTCACCCCTCCACTTT CASSQEGQGRNSPLHF
. TRBD1 TRBJ1-1 TRBV7-2 14 TGTGCCAGCAGACTAAGAGGGGGCGGCACTGAAGCTTTCTTT CASRLRGGGTEAFF
. . TRBJ1-2 TRBV5-4 17 TGTGCCAGCAGCTTGGGCCCCTCTACTTCCGGGTGGTATGGCTACACCTTC CASSLGPSTSGWYGYTF
. . TRBJ2-7 TRBV30 11 TGTGCCTGGAGTCCTAAGCACGAGCAGTACTTC CAWSPKHEQYF
. . TRBJ1-2 TRBV30 12 TGTGCCTGGAGTGTACAGAGGGTTGGCTACACCTTC CAWSVQRVGYTF
. . TRBJ1-1 TRBV7-9 15 TGTGCCAGCAGCTTATCCCAGGGGAGTCGCACTGAAGCTTTCTTT CASSLSQGSRTEAFF
. . TRBJ1-3 TRBV7-2 13 TGTGCCAGCAGCTTAGCACAGGGTAGGACCATATATTTT CASSLAQGRTIYF
. TRBD2 TRBJ2-1 TRBV9 15 TGTGCCAGCAGCAGTAGCGGGGGGCCTACAAATGAGCAGTTCTTC CASSSSGGPTNEQFF
. . TRBJ1-6 TRBV15 16 TGTGCCACCAGCAGAGATCCCCTAGTTGGGAATTCACCCCTCCACTTT CATSRDPLVGNSPLHF
. . TRBJ1-2 TRBV27 13 TGTGCCACCCGTTCTGAGAGTTCGTATGGCTACACCTTC CATRSESSYGYTF
once TRBD1 TRBJ1-1 TRBV10-3 13 TGTGCCACTTCACAGGGGCCGAACACTGAAGCTTTCTTT CATSQGPNTEAFF
. . TRBJ1-1 TRBV13 13 TGTGCCAGCAGCTTAGCCATGAACACTGAAGCTTTCTTT CASSLAMNTEAFF
. . TRBJ1-2 TRBV5-1 14 TGCGCCAGCACCGCTGACGGGATTAACTATGGCTACACCTTC CASTADGINYGYTF
few TRBD1 TRBJ2-5 TRBV7-3 15 TGTGCCAGCAGCCCCGGACAGGGGAACCAAGAGACCCAGTACTTC CASSPGQGNQETQYF
. . TRBJ1-2 TRBV19 13 TGTGCCAGTAGTATCCCCTCTAGCTATGGCTACACCTTC CASSIPSSYGYTF
. . TRBJ1-2 TRBV6-5 14 TGTGCCAGCAGCTCCACCAGGGCGCAAGGTGGCTACACCTTC CASSSTRAQGGYTF
. . TRBJ2-2 TRBV19 14 TGTGCCAGTAGTCCGTGGGGGGAAGGCGGGGAGCTGTTTTTT CASSPWGEGGELFF
once TRBD1 TRBJ2-1 TRBV24-1 15 TGTGCCACCAGTGGTGGGACAGGGGGTCAGCTTGAGCAGTTCTTC CATSGGTGGQLEQFF
. . TRBJ2-2 TRBV3-1/TRBV3-2 17 TGTGCCAGCAGCCCCGGTCGTTGGGCGGGGAACACCGGGGAGCTGTTTTTT CASSPGRWAGNTGELFF
. . TRBJ1-3 TRBV7-9 17 TGTGCCAGCAGCTTAGGGGGAGGGAGGACCTCTGGAAACACCATATATTTT CASSLGGGRTSGNTIYF
. . TRBJ1-2 TRBV4-1 17 TGCGCCAGCAGCCAAGAACCCCGTCCGGCTCGCGGGTATGGCTACACCTTC CASSQEPRPARGYGYTF
. TRBD1 TRBJ1-6 TRBV18 15 TGTGCCAGCTCTCCGCGGACAGGGGAAAATTCACCCCTCCACTTT CASSPRTGENSPLHF
. TRBD2 TRBJ2-1 TRBV19 16 TGTGCCAGCCGCCTCGGGACTAGCGGGGGGAACAATGAGCAGTTCTTC CASRLGTSGGNNEQFF
. . TRBJ1-4 TRBV15 13 TGTGCCACCGCTGGGAGAAATAATGAAAAACTGTTTTTT CATAGRNNEKLFF
. . TRBJ2-5 TRBV14 15 TGTGCCAGCAGCCAATTAGGCGGATTCGTAGAGACCCAGTACTTC CASSQLGGFVETQYF
. TRBD1 TRBJ2-3 TRBV19 16 TGTGCCAGTACCTCAATCCGGGACAGGGCTACAGATACGCAGTATTTT CASTSIRDRATDTQYF
. . TRBJ2-3 TRBV7-9 14 TGTGCCAGCAGCTTTGTTAGGGGATTAGCTACGCAGTATTTT CASSFVRGLATQYF
. . TRBJ1-1 TRBV30 14 TGTGCCTGGATTTCCTTAGGAGGTAGGACTGAAGCTTTCTTT CAWISLGGRTEAFF
. TRBD2 TRBJ2-1 TRBV11-2 15 TGTGCCAGCAGCGCTAGCGGGGTGTCCTACAATGAGCAGTTCTTC CASSASGVSYNEQFF
once . TRBJ1-1 TRBV30 13 TGTGCCTGGAGTCCCTCGGGTTGGACTGAAGCTTTCTTT CAWSPSGWTEAFF
few . TRBJ2-4 TRBV7-9 15 TGTGCCAGCAGCGCGGGACAGAGGGCCAAAAACATTCAGTACTTC CASSAGQRAKNIQYF
. . TRBJ1-2 TRBV5-5 15 TGTGCCAGCAGCTTGAGGGACATTACTAACTATGGCTACACCTTC CASSLRDITNYGYTF
once TRBD1 TRBJ1-2 TRBV30 12 TGTGCCTGGAATAGACAGGGAAATGGCTACACCTTC CAWNRQGNGYTF
. . TRBJ2-3 TRBV19 14 TGTGCCAGTAGTATGTTCGGGATCACAGATACGCAGTATTTT CASSMFGITDTQYF
. . TRBJ1-4 TRBV18 17 TGTGCCAGCTCACCACAGGGGAATCTAGCAACTAATGAAAAACTGTTTTTT CASSPQGNLATNEKLFF